This TCR beta chain was retrieved from a study of OX40 agonist ivuxolimab in advanced cancers. As for the study in general: All patients had ivuxolimab intravenously every 2 weeks at 0.01 to 10 mg/kg. The study, taken as a whole, reports: Low normalized T-cell clonal expansion was also seen in some nonresponders. The study observed clonal expansion of CD4+ and CD8+ blood T cells by week 6 at 0.1 to 3.0 mg/kg.

Notes on this clone: Its cognate antigen is unknown.

V was pared by 4 bases and J by 6 bases, with 3 bases of the junction left unmatched. There are 13 residues in the CDR3. CDR1 and CDR2 (germline): MNHEY, SVGAGI. Autoimmune disease history or systemic immunosuppression disqualified patients. The data were produced by immunoSEQ multiplex PCR, yet TCRdb's version contains in-frame clones alone and is incomplete. The repertoire has about 61,000 clones, about nine tenths of them found once; the top ten carry 20% to 30%. The TCR sequence derives from an adult with an advanced solid tumor such as melanoma, head and neck, liver or kidney cancer. This material consisted of CD4+ or CD8+ T cells sorted from blood, taken in a trial of the OX40 agonist ivuxolimab. J is TRBJ1-1 and V is TRBV6-5; 9 bases align to TRBD1. The CDR3 protein is CASSLGQGPEAFF. The CDR3 DNA reads as TGTGCCAGCAGTTTGGGACAGGGCCCTGAAGCTTTCTTT.